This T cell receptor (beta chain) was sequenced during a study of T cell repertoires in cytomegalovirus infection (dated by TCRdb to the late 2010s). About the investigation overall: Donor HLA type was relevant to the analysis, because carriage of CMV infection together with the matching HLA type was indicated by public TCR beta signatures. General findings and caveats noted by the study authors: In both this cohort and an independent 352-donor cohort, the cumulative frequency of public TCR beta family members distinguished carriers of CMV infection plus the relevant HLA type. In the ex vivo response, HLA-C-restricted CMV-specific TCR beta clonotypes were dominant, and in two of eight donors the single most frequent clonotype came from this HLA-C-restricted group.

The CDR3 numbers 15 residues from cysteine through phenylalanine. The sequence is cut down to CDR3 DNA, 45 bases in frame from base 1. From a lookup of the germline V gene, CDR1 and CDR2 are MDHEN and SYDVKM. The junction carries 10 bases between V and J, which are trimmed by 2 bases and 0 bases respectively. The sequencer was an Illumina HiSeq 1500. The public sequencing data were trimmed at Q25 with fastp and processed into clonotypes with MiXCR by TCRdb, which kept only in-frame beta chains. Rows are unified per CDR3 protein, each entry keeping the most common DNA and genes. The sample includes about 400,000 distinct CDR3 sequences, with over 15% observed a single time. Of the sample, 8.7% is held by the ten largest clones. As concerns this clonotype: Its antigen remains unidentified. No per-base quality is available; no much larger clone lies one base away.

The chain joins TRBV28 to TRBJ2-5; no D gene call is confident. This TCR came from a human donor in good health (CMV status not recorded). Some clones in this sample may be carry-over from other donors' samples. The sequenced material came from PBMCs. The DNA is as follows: TGTGCCAGCAGTTTAGTAAATGGCAACCAAGAGACCCAGTACTTC. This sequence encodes CASSLVNGNQETQYF.